Listed here are 15 T cell receptor beta chains from one sample, sequenced in a study of T cells after yellow fever vaccination. TCRdb passed the 5' RACE reads through MiXCR, listing each CDR3 protein once. The data hold about 230,000 distinct CDR3 sequences, with approximately 6.3% observed a single time. Specimen: CD4+ T cells sorted from PBMCs, collected on the day of the yellow fever booster vaccination. Source of these receptors: a man aged 30 to 45 who received the YFV17D yellow fever vaccine.

The rearrangement joins TRBV9 to TRBJ2-3, with 11 bases fitting TRBD2. The CDR3 spans 16 residues. CDR1 and CDR2 from the germline V gene are SGDLS and YYNGEE. V lost 0 bases to trimming and J lost 7 bases; unmatched junction nucleotides: 7. The CDR3 DNA reads TGTGCCAGCAGCGTAGAGGCTAGCGGGAGGACCTATACGCAGTATTTT. Encoded protein: CASSVEASGRTYTQYF.

This clonotype was recorded at least ten times. The V gene is TRBV7-2, the J gene TRBJ2-1, with no clear D. Between the trimmed V and J ends, which lost 1 base and 4 bases, there was a span of 8 bases. Germline CDR1 and CDR2: SGHTA and FQGNSA. This CDR3 comprises 14 residues. The CDR3 spells CASSLVNGYNEQFF. Written as DNA, the CDR3 is TGTGCCAGCAGCTTAGTAAACGGATACAATGAGCAGTTCTTC.

This rearrangement joins TRBV7-9 to TRBJ1-2; no firm D call. The length of the CDR3 is 12 residues. Germline V gives CDR1 SEHNR, CDR2 FQNEAQ (reference sequence). For the CDR3, the DNA is TGTGCGAGTTCCCCCCTGCCTTGGGGCTACACCTTC. Protein product: CASSPLPWGYTF.

Concerning this clonotype itself: Relative to the germline gene, one junction end is altered; a read error may explain this. The chain couples TRBV7-9 to TRBJ2-3; D remains unclear. The CDR3 totals 16 residues. Germline CDR1 SEHNR, CDR2 FQNEAQ (reference sequence). In nucleotides, the CDR3 is TGTGTCAGCAGCTTAGCCCCTGGTCTAGGCACAGATACGCAGTATTTT. Its translation: CVSSLAPGLGTDTQYF.

This clonotype appeared many times. This chain joins TRBV29-1 and TRBJ2-1; D ambiguous. This CDR3 spans 11 amino acids. Per the germline V gene, CDR1 is SQVTM and CDR2 is ANQGSEA. Trimming took off 8 bases at V and 4 bases at J, with 9 bases between the two ends. CDR3 sequence (DNA): TGCAGCACCACAAGATACAATGAGCAGTTCTTC. This gives the protein CSTTRYNEQFF.

The V and J genes are TRBV14 and TRBJ1-2; no firm D call. The V and J ends lost 4 bases and 0 bases respectively, with 6 bases between them. This CDR3 comprises 13 residues. The germline V gene encodes CDR1 SGHDN and CDR2 FVKESK. The CDR3 DNA follows: TGTGCCAGCAGCCCCGCTCCTAACTATGGCTACACCTTC. This translates into CASSPAPNYGYTF. Full variable domain (outside the CDR3, taken from reference TRBV14 and TRBJ1-2): EAGVTQFPSHSVIEKGQTVTLRCDPISGHDNLYWYRRVMGKEIKFLLHFVKESKQDESGMPNNRFLAERTGGTYSTLKVQPAELEDSGVYFCASSPAPNYGYTFGSGTRLTVV.

CDR3 in amino acids: CSATPSGRLHNEQFF. The CDR3 DNA reads as TGCAGTGCTACCCCGAGCGGGAGGCTGCACAATGAGCAGTTCTTC. The rearrangement uses TRBV20-1 and TRBJ2-1, with 9 bases fitting TRBD2. CDR1 DFQATT and CDR2 SNEGSKA come from the germline V gene (reference sequence). The CDR3 runs 15 residues. J lost 5 bases, V lost 4 bases, and 9 bases had no gene match.

The chain links TRBV6-1 to TRBJ1-1; no clear D. Germline CDR1 reads MNHNS; CDR2 reads SASEGT. This CDR3 spans 13 amino acids. The ends were cut back, 6 bases at V and 1 base at J, with 9 bases in the middle. CDR3 sequence reads: CASRSVPNTEAFF. In nucleotides, the CDR3 is TGTGCCAGCAGATCCGTCCCGAACACTGAAGCTTTCTTT.

The chain has TRBV5-6 and TRBJ2-2, with a tentative D call TRBD1 (6 bases). The CDR3 loop spans 15 amino acids. CDR1 and CDR2 from the germline V gene are SGHDT and YYEEEE. Trimming cost V 6 bases and J 2 bases, with 14 bases left between them. CDR3 coding DNA: TGTGCCAGCACCCCGGACAGAATCAACACCGGGGAGCTGTTTTTT. Its translation is CASTPDRINTGELFF. Full variable domain (missing parts from reference TRBV5-6 and TRBJ2-2): DAGVTQSPTHLIKTRGQQVTLRCSPKSGHDTVSWYQQALGQGPQFIFQYYEEEERQRGNFPDRFSGHQFPNYSSELNVNALLLGDSALYLCASTPDRINTGELFFGEGSRLTVL.

This clonotype has just a few counts. V usage is TRBV3-1 and J usage is TRBJ1-3; no clear D gene. CDR3 length equals 15 residues. The ends were cut back, 2 bases at V and 1 base at J, with 9 bases in the middle. The germline gives CDR1 LGHDT, CDR2 YNNKEL (reference sequence). CDR3 residues: CASSQNLGSGNTIYF. In nucleotides, the CDR3 is TGTGCCAGCAGCCAAAATCTAGGGTCTGGAAACACCATATATTTT.

In the case of this clonotype: The germline gene is not matched at one end of the junction; a read error may be the cause. The chain employs TRBV12-3 or TRBV12-4 and TRBJ2-1, with 7 nucleotides matching TRBD2. This CDR3 has 11 residues. The CDR3 spells CASSLRAGIAF. The DNA of the CDR3 is TGTGCCAGCAGTTTGAGAGCGGGAATCGCCTTC.

This clonotype was detected a few times. This chain connects TRBV5-1 to TRBJ2-5; TRBD1 might be the D (6 bases). From germline, CDR1 is SGHRS and CDR2 YFSETQ. V lost 5 bases and J lost 5, with 16 bases in between. This CDR3 region has 14 residues. CDR3 region: CASSDQGSGETQYF. In nucleotides, the CDR3 is TGCGCCAGCAGTGACCAGGGGTCAGGGGAGACCCAGTACTTC.

V gene TRBV20-1 combines with J gene TRBJ2-1, with 13 bases identical to TRBD2. The CDR3 loop spans 16 amino acids. In germline, CDR1 is DFQATT, CDR2 SNEGSKA (reference sequence). Trimming took 1 base from V and 4 from J; bases not matched to a gene: 4. The CDR3 region is CSARGGTSGNYNEQFF. In DNA form, the CDR3 reads TGCAGTGCTAGAGGCGGGACTAGCGGGAATTACAATGAGCAGTTCTTC.

This clonotype has a count of ten or more. The chain joins TRBV7-9 to TRBJ2-1; 9 bases are a match to TRBD1. The CDR3 runs 15 residues. Germline V gene data show CDR1 as SEHNR and CDR2 as FQNEAQ (reference sequence). The V segment lost 1 base and the J segment 6 bases; nucleotides outside the gene matches: 4. The DNA of the CDR3 is TGTGCCAGCAGCTTAGACGGGACAGGGACCAATGAGCAGTTCTTC. Amino acid sequence: CASSLDGTGTNEQFF.

In this sample, this clonotype turned up many times. J is TRBJ2-5 and V is TRBV7-2; D possibly matches TRBD1 or TRBD2 (5 bases each). CDR1 is SGHTA, CDR2 FQGNSA, per germline. The V end was cut by 5 bases, the J end by 7 bases, with 11 bases between. The CDR3 has 12 residues. The DNA of the CDR3 is TGTGCCAGCAGCCAGTCTGGGGGGACCCAGTACTTC. Its protein product is CASSQSGGTQYF.